Described below is a single T cell receptor beta chain sequence and its context. The target antigen is unknown. There were no patients who had received any treatment before thyroid surgery. TCRdb reassembled clones from the PCR reads with MiXCR. The table records 16,000 or so clones, roughly 26% of them present only once. The data originate from a study of metastatic and nonmetastatic thyroid tumors. Whole-study results and caveats: Within blood and tumor, benign nodules reportedly had significantly lower TCR beta diversity than malignant thyroid tumors did.

Trimming took 1 base from V and 5 from J, leaving 15 bases between them. CDR1 is KGHDR, CDR2 SFDVKD, per germline. The CDR3 length is 16 residues. V is TRBV24-1 and J is TRBJ2-3, with a possible D match to TRBD2 (5 bases). The sequence came from a female donor with papillary thyroid cancer or a benign thyroid nodule (not recorded which). Some clones in this sample may be carry-over from other donors' samples. What was sequenced was adjacent normal tissue. Here the CDR3 DNA reads TGTGCCACCAGTGATTTAGCTAGTCACGGAGGAGATACGCAGTATTTT. This sequence encodes CATSDLASHGGDTQYF.